This T cell receptor beta chain came from a study of molecular identifiers for immune sequencing clone quantification. General study findings and limits: Clones that exceeded 20 RNA copies held over 97% of effector molecules, yet under 1% in naive cells. Jurkat TCR RNA spiked in from one cell reportedly remained identifiable amid 970,000 or so naive cells.

Generation of bulk TCR libraries relied on previously described methods and listed TCR primers. TCRdb itself ran the PCR reads through MiXCR, one entry per CDR3 protein. This sample has 79,000 or so distinct CDR3 sequences; nearly 25% occur once, and the top ten carry about 0.8%. To note about this clonotype: Its antigen is as yet unknown.

Sorting selected naive CD8 T cells with a CD8+CD4-CCR7+CD45RA+ phenotype. CDR3 length equals 15 residues. V was clipped by 3 bases and J by 5 bases; unmatched bases: 11. The germline V gene encodes CDR1 DFQATT and CDR2 SNEGSKA (reference sequence). Sequences were obtained from naive CD8+ T cells from blood, with Jurkat cell RNA spiked in. Subset of the sample: FACS-sorted CD8+CD4-CCR7+CD45RA+ naive T cells. The V and J genes are TRBV20-1 and TRBJ2-7; 9 nucleotides agree with TRBD2. This TCR was sampled from a human donor in good health. Some libraries in this study had Jurkat cell RNA spiked in. The CDR3 is CSASRLAVELDEQYF. For the CDR3, the DNA is TGCAGTGCTAGTCGACTAGCGGTGGAACTTGACGAGCAGTACTTC.